This T cell receptor (beta chain) was profiled in a study of somatic mutations in cytotoxic T cells in rheumatoid arthritis. The CDR3 is 14 residues long. This clone was observed a few times. TCRdb's table, derived via immunoSEQ multiplex PCR, lists solely in-frame clones and lacks some. The sample includes roughly 16,000 clones, 77% of them seen just once. The gene calls are TRBV21-1 and TRBJ2-7; the DNA was not used to check the table's D call, TRBD1. TRBV21-1 is marked as a pseudogene. The sequenced sample was CD8+ T cells sorted from blood. The source of this sequence is an adult with rheumatoid arthritis. Written as DNA, the CDR3 is TGTGCCAGCAGCGGCCGGGACAGGGGGTACGAGCAGTACGTC. Its translation is CASSGRDRGYEQYV.